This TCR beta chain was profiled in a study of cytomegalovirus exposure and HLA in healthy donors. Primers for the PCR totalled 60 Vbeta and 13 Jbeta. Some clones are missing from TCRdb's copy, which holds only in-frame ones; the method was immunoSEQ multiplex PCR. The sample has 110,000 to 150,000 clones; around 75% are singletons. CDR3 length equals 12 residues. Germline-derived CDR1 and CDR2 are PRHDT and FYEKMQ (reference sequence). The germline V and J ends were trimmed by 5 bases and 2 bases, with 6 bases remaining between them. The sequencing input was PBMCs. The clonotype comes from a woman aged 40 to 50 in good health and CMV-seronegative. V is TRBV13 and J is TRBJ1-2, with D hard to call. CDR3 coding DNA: TGTGCCAGCAGCACGGAGAACTATGGCTACACCTTC. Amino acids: CASSTENYGYTF.